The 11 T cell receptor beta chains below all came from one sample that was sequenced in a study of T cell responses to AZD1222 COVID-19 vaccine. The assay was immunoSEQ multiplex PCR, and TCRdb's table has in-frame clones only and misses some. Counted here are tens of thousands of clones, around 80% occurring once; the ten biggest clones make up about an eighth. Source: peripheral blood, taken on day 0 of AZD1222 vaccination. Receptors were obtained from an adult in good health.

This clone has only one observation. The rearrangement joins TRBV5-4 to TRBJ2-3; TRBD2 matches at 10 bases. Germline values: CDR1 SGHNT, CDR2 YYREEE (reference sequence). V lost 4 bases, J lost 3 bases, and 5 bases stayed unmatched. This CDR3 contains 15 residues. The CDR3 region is CASSRAGGSTDTQYF. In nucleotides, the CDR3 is TGTGCCAGCAGCCGAGCGGGGGGGAGTACAGATACGCAGTATTTT.

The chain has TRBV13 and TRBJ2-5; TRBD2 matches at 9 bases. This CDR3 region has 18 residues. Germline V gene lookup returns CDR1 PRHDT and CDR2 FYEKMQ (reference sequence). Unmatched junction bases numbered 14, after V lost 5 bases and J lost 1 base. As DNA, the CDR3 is TGTGCCAGCAGCCCGCACCCCTCTAGCGGGGCCCTCCAAGAGACCCAGTACTTC. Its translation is CASSPHPSSGALQETQYF.

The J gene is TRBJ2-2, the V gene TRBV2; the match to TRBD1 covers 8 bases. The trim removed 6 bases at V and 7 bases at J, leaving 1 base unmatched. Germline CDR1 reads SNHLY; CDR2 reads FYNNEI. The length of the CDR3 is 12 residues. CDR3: CASRTGVGELFF. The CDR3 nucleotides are TGTGCCAGCAGGACAGGGGTCGGGGAGCTGTTTTTT.

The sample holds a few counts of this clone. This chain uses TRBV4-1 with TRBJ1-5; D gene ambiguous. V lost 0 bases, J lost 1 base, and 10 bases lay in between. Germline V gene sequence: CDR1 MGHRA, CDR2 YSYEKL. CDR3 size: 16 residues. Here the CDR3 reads CASSQDRAYSNQPQHF. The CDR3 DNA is TGCGCCAGCAGCCAAGATCGGGCCTACAGCAATCAGCCCCAGCATTTT.

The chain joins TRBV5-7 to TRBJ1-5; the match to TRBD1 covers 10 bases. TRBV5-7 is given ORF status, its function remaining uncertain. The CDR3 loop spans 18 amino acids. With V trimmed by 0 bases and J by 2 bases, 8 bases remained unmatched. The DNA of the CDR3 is TGTGCCAGCAGCTTGGGGGGGCGACAGGGGGCTGGCAATCAGCCCCAGCATTTT. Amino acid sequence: CASSLGGRQGAGNQPQHF.

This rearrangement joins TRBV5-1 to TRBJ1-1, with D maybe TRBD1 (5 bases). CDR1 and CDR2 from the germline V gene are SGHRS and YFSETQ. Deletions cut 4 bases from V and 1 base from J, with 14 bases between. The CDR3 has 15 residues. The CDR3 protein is CASSTLGTQNTEAFF. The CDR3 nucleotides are TGCGCCAGCAGCACTCTTGGGACGCAGAACACTGAAGCTTTCTTT.

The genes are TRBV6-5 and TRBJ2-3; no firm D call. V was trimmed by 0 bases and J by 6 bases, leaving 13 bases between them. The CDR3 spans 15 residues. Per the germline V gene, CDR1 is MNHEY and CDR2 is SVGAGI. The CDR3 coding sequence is TGTGCCAGCAGTTACTCGCTGCTGGCGGCTGATACGCAGTATTTT. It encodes CASSYSLLAADTQYF.

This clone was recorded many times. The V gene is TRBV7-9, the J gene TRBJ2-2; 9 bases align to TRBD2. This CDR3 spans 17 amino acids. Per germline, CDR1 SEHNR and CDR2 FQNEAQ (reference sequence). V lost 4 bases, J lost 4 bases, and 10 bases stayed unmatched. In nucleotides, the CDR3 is TGTGCCAGCAGCTCAACAACGGGACTAGCTTCCACCGGGGAGCTGTTTTTT. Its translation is CASSSTTGLASTGELFF.

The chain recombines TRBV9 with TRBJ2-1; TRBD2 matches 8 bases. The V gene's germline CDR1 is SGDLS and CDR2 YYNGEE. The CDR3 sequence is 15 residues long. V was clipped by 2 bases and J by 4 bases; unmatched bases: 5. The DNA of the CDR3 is TGTGCCAGCAGCGTTGGGACTAGTCAATACAATGAGCAGTTCTTC. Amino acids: CASSVGTSQYNEQFF.

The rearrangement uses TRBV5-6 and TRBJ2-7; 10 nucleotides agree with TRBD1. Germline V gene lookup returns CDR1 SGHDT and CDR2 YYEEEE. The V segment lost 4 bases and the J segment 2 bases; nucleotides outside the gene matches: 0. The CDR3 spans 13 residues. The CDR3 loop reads CASSGTGAYEQYF. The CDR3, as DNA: TGTGCCAGCAGCGGGACAGGGGCCTACGAGCAGTACTTC.

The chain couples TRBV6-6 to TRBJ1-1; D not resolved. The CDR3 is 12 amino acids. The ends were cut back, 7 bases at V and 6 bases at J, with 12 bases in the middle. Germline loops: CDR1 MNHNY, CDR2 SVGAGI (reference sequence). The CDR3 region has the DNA TGTGCCAGCAAGGGAGCGAGTCCTGAAGCTTTCTTT. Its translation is CASKGASPEAFF.